The 32 T cell receptor delta chains presented below share a single source sample, sequenced in a study of Vδ1+ human thymocytes. Study conclusions and caveats: In the thymus, TRG and TRD repertoires looked highly polyclonal with Gaussian CDR3 lengths.

These TCRs' antigens remain unknown. Extracted RNA was reverse transcribed into cDNA. Pooled V-gene forward primers with one constant-region reverse primer generated the CDR3 amplicons by multiplex PCR. TCRdb reprocessed the multiplex PCR reads through CATT. The sample lists under 85,000 delta-chain clones, 30% to 45% occurring once. Sequenced input: Vdelta1+ gamma-delta thymocytes from the thymus. Subset indicated: FACS-sorted CD3+ TCRalphabeta- TCRVdelta1+ TCRVdelta2- thymocytes. These receptors were taken from a boy younger than two who had congenital heart surgery.

The rearrangement uses TRDV1 and TRDJ1; 9 bases are a match to TRDD3. This CDR3 has 22 residues. Germline lookup yields CDR1 TSWWSYY and CDR2 QGS. Losses at the gene ends were 5 bases for V and 0 bases for J; bases not matched to a gene: 25. CDR3 coding DNA: TGTGCTCTTGGGTCAAACCTCCGAGACGTACTGGGGGACAAATTCCACACCGATAAACTCATCTTT. Protein: CALGSNLRDVLGDKFHTDKLIF.

This rearrangement joins TRDV1 to TRDJ1; 8 nucleotides line up with TRDD3. The V and J ends lost 0 bases and 0 bases, in that order; junction bases with no gene match: 12. The CDR3 loop spans 19 amino acids. Germline V gene lookup returns CDR1 TSWWSYY and CDR2 QGS. The CDR3 here is CALGELLIGGSRYTDKLIF. In DNA form, the CDR3 reads TGTGCTCTTGGGGAACTCCTTATTGGGGGATCTCGGTACACCGATAAACTCATCTTT.

There are a few counts of this clone. The rearrangement uses TRDV1 and TRDJ1; 7 bases align to TRDD3. CDR1 and CDR2 from the germline V gene are TSWWSYY and QGS. V was pared by 2 bases and J by 5 bases, with 14 bases of the junction left unmatched. The CDR3 contains 17 residues. The CDR3 here is CALGELSYVGISDKLIF. The CDR3 DNA is TGTGCTCTTGGGGAATTGAGCTACGTGGGGATATCAGATAAACTCATCTTT.

This clone was detected a few times. The gene calls are TRDV1 and TRDJ1; D remains unclear. The CDR3 runs 16 residues. The V gene lost 2 bases and the J gene lost 7 bases, with 20 bases spanning the gap. From germline, CDR1 is TSWWSYY and CDR2 QGS. CDR3 DNA sequence: TGTGCTCTTGGGGAATTTCTATTCCGGACTCGGGGTAAACTCATCTTT. It codes for CALGEFLFRTRGKLIF.

The table lists this clone with a few counts. The rearrangement links TRDV1 to TRDJ1; a weak D match, TRDD2 (6 bases). Germline V gene data show CDR1 as TSWWSYY and CDR2 as QGS. Trimming cost V 2 bases and J 0 bases, with 16 bases left between them. The CDR3 is 17 amino acids. The CDR3 loop is CALGESFRVGYTDKLIF. The DNA of the CDR3 is TGTGCTCTTGGGGAATCCTTCCGGGTGGGCTACACCGATAAACTCATCTTT.

The chain is built from TRDV1 and TRDJ1; TRDD2 aligns across 9 bases. The trim removed 5 bases at V and 3 bases at J, leaving 16 bases unmatched. The CDR3 consists of 18 residues. Germline values: CDR1 TSWWSYY, CDR2 QGS. Here the CDR3 reads CALGILPTGGQPADKLIF. Written as DNA, the CDR3 is TGTGCTCTTGGGATCCTTCCTACCGGGGGACAACCCGCCGATAAACTCATCTTT.

This clone occurred a few times. A read error may account for a junction end that differs from germline. The chain employs TRDV2 and TRDJ1; 7 bases fit TRDD3. The germline V gene has CDR1 GEAIGNYY and CDR2 EKD. The CDR3 covers 14 residues. CDR3 in DNA: TGTGCCTGTGCCACCGGGTTCACTGGGGAGAAACTCATCTTT. Its protein is CACATGFTGEKLIF.

The rearrangement links TRDV1 to TRDJ1, with 9 bases matching TRDD3. The CDR3 runs 17 residues. The germline CDR1 and CDR2 sequences are TSWWSYY and QGS. The junction had 18 bases not matched to a gene; V was cut back by 6 bases and J by 7 bases. The CDR3 loop reads CALGQPSPGGYKSKLIF. CDR3 DNA sequence: TGTGCTCTTGGCCAACCTTCCCCGGGGGGATACAAGAGTAAACTCATCTTT.

The gene calls are TRDV1 and TRDJ1; the match to TRDD2 covers 8 bases. From germline, CDR1 is TSWWSYY and CDR2 QGS. V lost 5 bases, J lost 0 bases, and 11 bases stayed unmatched. The CDR3 has 17 amino acids. As DNA, the CDR3 is TGTGCTCTTGGGCCCTCTTCCTACCCGGCGTACACCGATAAACTCATCTTT. It encodes CALGPSSYPAYTDKLIF.

This clone was picked up a small number of times. This sequence joins TRDV1 and TRDJ1, with 9 bases lining up with TRDD3. Germline assignment: CDR1 TSWWSYY and CDR2 QGS. The CDR3 length is 24 residues. Trimming removed 0 bases from V and 7 bases from J; junction bases left unmatched: 33. DNA of the CDR3: TGTGCTCTTGGGGAACTCCCCTTTCCCCGCGCCCTCGTCGGCCCTGGGGGATTAAAGGGTAAACTCATCTTT. Protein sequence: CALGELPFPRALVGPGGLKGKLIF.

In its sample, this clone was seen a few times. The chain joins TRDV1 to TRDJ1; 10 bases match TRDD3. J lost 0 bases, V lost 5 bases, and 21 bases had no gene match. In germline, CDR1 is TSWWSYY, CDR2 QGS. The CDR3 covers 21 residues. CDR3 DNA: TGTGCTCTTGGGAGAACTTCGCGTTACTGGGGGATCCCCTGGTACACCGATAAACTCATCTTT. It is translated as CALGRTSRYWGIPWYTDKLIF.

This clone was picked up a small number of times. The chain carries TRDV1 and TRDJ1; D gene unclear. The CDR3 is made up of 13 amino acids. V was cut by 5 bases and J by 1 base, with 8 bases left in between. Germline-derived CDR1 and CDR2 are TSWWSYY and QGS. The CDR3: CALGNRATDKLIF. In DNA, the CDR3 is TGTGCTCTTGGGAATCGGGCCACCGATAAACTCATCTTT.

This clone was detected only a few times. This specimen includes other DNA sequences encoding the same CDR3. The rearrangement uses TRDV1 and TRDJ1, with D possibly TRDD3 on 6 matching bases. Trimming took 0 bases from V and 2 from J, leaving 13 bases between them. Germline V CDR1 and CDR2: TSWWSYY, QGS. CDR3 length equals 16 residues. CDR3 coding DNA: TGTGCTCTTGGGGAACTATCACCGGGGGGAACCGATAAACTCATCTTT. This codes for CALGELSPGGTDKLIF.

The sample holds a few counts of this clone. The chain joins TRDV1 to TRDJ1, with a possible D match to TRDD3 (6 bases). The germline gives CDR1 TSWWSYY, CDR2 QGS. This CDR3 has 23 amino acids. V shed 5 bases and J shed 0 bases, with 37 bases lying between them. In nucleotides, the CDR3 is TGTGCTCTTGGGTGGGGGCTACGTTGGGGCCCTACCCACCCCCCTCCCTACACCGATAAACTCATCTTT. Translated: CALGWGLRWGPTHPPPYTDKLIF.

The rearrangement uses TRDV1 and TRDJ1; D remains unclear. CDR1 is TSWWSYY and CDR2 is QGS in the germline V gene. The germline V and J ends were trimmed by 2 bases and 3 bases, with 16 bases remaining between them. The CDR3 runs 16 residues. The CDR3 coding sequence is TGTGCTCTTGGGGAAAAATCGGGAGACAGGGCCGATAAACTCATCTTT. It translates to CALGEKSGDRADKLIF.

This clone appeared a few times. The chain uses TRDV1 and TRDJ1, with 8 positions matching TRDD3. The CDR3 length is 19 residues. Germline V gives CDR1 TSWWSYY, CDR2 QGS. The ends lost 5 bases at V and 0 bases at J; junction bases unmatched: 17. CDR3 sequence (DNA): TGTGCTCTTGGGTTCGAACGTTCGGGATACGCCATGTACACCGATAAACTCATCTTT. Residues: CALGFERSGYAMYTDKLIF.

This sequence joins TRDV1 and TRDJ1; D possibly corresponds to TRDD3 (5 bases). CDR3 length: 18 residues. Trimming removed 3 bases from V and 3 bases from J, with 23 bases in between. Germline loops: CDR1 TSWWSYY, CDR2 QGS. The CDR3 bases are TGTGCTCTTGGGGATCTCCCCTCTCGGGGGCTACCGGCCGATAAACTCATCTTT. Its protein product is CALGDLPSRGLPADKLIF.

This clone was observed at least ten times. The V and J genes are TRDV2 and TRDJ1; TRDD3 matches at 12 bases. Germline V gene data show CDR1 as GEAIGNYY and CDR2 as EKD. The CDR3 spans 17 residues. With 0 bases clipped from V and 2 bases from J, the junction kept 6 bases outside the gene matches. The CDR3 spells CACDTNTGGYITDKLIF. Written as DNA, the CDR3 is TGTGCCTGTGACACCAATACTGGGGGATACATAACCGATAAACTCATCTTT.

The V gene is TRDV1, the J gene TRDJ1; 9 bases fit TRDD3. The CDR3 runs to 20 residues. With 1 base clipped from V and 0 bases from J, the junction kept 15 bases outside the gene matches. The germline CDR1 and CDR2 sequences are TSWWSYY and QGS. This chain's CDR3 is CALGEHHLLLGDPYTDKLIF. The CDR3 DNA reads as TGTGCTCTTGGGGAACACCACCTACTGCTGGGGGATCCGTACACCGATAAACTCATCTTT.

The chain carries TRDV1 and TRDJ1; D is uncertain. Germline V gene lookup returns CDR1 TSWWSYY and CDR2 QGS. The CDR3 is made up of 20 amino acids. Trimming shortened V by 2 bases and J by 0 bases, and 25 bases separated the two germline ends. In nucleotides, the CDR3 is TGTGCTCTTGGGGAAGAATCCAGAACCACGGATTCGATCTACACCGATAAACTCATCTTT. Its protein is CALGEESRTTDSIYTDKLIF.

V and J are TRDV1 and TRDJ1; D uncertain. CDR1 TSWWSYY and CDR2 QGS come from the germline V gene. The V end was cut by 4 bases, the J end by 1 base, with 22 bases between. The CDR3 runs 18 residues. CDR3: CALGGVLFRVLITDKLIF. The CDR3 region has the DNA TGTGCTCTTGGGGGTGTATTATTCCGGGTTCTGATCACCGATAAACTCATCTTT.

This clone has a handful of counts. This rearrangement joins TRDV1 to TRDJ1; tentatively, D is TRDD2 or TRDD3 (9 bases each). From germline, CDR1 is TSWWSYY and CDR2 QGS. Trimming took off 4 bases at V and 1 base at J, with 28 bases between the two ends. The CDR3 runs 20 residues. The CDR3 spells CALGASFLPILGEITDKLIF. The CDR3 DNA sequence: TGTGCTCTTGGGGCGTCCTTCCTACCAATACTGGGGGAGATCACCGATAAACTCATCTTT.

The chain is built from TRDV2 and TRDJ1; tentative D call: TRDD2 (6 bases). Germline V gives CDR1 GEAIGNYY, CDR2 EKD. V was pared by 3 bases and J by 10 bases, with 14 bases between. The CDR3 is made up of 12 amino acids. CDR3 loop: CACDSFRLRLIF. Written as DNA, the CDR3 is TGTGCCTGTGACTCCTTCCGACTAAGACTCATCTTT.

This clone was recorded only once. The rearrangement uses TRDV1 and TRDJ1; 9 bases agree with TRDD2. Germline V gives CDR1 TSWWSYY, CDR2 QGS. The CDR3 contains 23 residues. With V trimmed by 1 base and J by 0 bases, 24 bases remained unmatched. This chain's CDR3 is CALGERGPSYGLGILVYTDKLIF. The CDR3 bases are TGTGCTCTTGGGGAACGAGGCCCTTCCTACGGCCTGGGGATTCTCGTGTACACCGATAAACTCATCTTT.

As concerns this clone: This may be a read error: a much more frequent sequence differs by one nucleotide. The chain carries TRDV2 and TRDJ1; 10 bases are shared with TRDD3. V lost 5 bases, J lost 4 bases, and 15 bases stayed unmatched. Germline V CDR1 and CDR2: GEAIGNYY, EKD. The CDR3 sequence is 17 residues long. The CDR3 spells CACATVPLGDLSDKLIF. The CDR3 DNA is TGTGCCTGTGCCACTGTCCCACTGGGGGATCTAAGCGATAAACTCATCTTT.

This clone was seen more than once but under ten times. V gene TRDV1 combines with J gene TRDJ1; no reliable D call. The CDR3 runs to 15 residues. Trimming removed 4 bases from V and 10 bases from J, with 22 bases in between. Germline V lookup: CDR1 TSWWSYY, CDR2 QGS. CDR3 sequence reads: CALGGSPIHTPGLIF. The CDR3 DNA is TGTGCTCTTGGGGGCTCACCCATACATACCCCAGGACTCATCTTT.

The V and J genes are TRDV2 and TRDJ1, with 10 bases fitting TRDD3. The CDR3 runs 19 residues. Per the germline V gene, CDR1 is GEAIGNYY and CDR2 is EKD. V was pared by 3 bases and J by 1 base, with 16 bases of the junction left unmatched. CDR3 protein: CACDRGFDWGMVPTDKLIF. CDR3 coding DNA: TGTGCCTGTGACCGCGGCTTTGACTGGGGGATGGTACCCACCGATAAACTCATCTTT.

V gene TRDV1 combines with J gene TRDJ1; TRDD3 agrees at 9 bases. Germline V gives CDR1 TSWWSYY, CDR2 QGS. With 1 base clipped from V and 2 bases from J, the junction kept 26 bases outside the gene matches. This CDR3 is 23 amino acids long. The CDR3 DNA reads TGTGCTCTTGGGGAACGACAACCTTCGGTCTGGGCGAACATGGGGATACGGACCGATAAACTCATCTTT. Its protein product is CALGERQPSVWANMGIRTDKLIF.

The rearrangement links TRDV1 to TRDJ1; 9 nucleotides agree with TRDD3. Germline-derived CDR1 and CDR2 are TSWWSYY and QGS. The CDR3 runs 19 residues. Trimming took 2 bases from V and 3 from J; bases not matched to a gene: 16. The DNA of the CDR3 is TGTGCTCTTGGGGAAAACGGCCCCCTTCGTACTGGGGGACCCGATAAACTCATCTTT. Translated: CALGENGPLRTGGPDKLIF.

Only a few counts were recorded for this clone. The chain combines TRDV1 with TRDJ1; no clear D gene. This CDR3 region has 16 residues. Germline V gene data show CDR1 as TSWWSYY and CDR2 as QGS. V lost 0 bases and J 3 bases, leaving 14 bases between the germline ends. CDR3 loop: CALGELLFGLADKLIF. The CDR3 DNA reads as TGTGCTCTTGGGGAACTCCTTTTTGGGCTTGCCGATAAACTCATCTTT.

J is TRDJ1 and V is TRDV1, with a tentative D call TRDD2 (7 bases). The CDR3 covers 20 residues. Germline V lookup: CDR1 TSWWSYY, CDR2 QGS. Trimming removed 4 bases from V and 0 bases from J, with 27 bases in between. This CDR3 reads CALGAPFPTWGPLYTDKLIF. CDR3 sequence (DNA): TGTGCTCTTGGGGCCCCCTTTCCTACCTGGGGACCCTTATACACCGATAAACTCATCTTT.

This clone was counted between two and nine times. V and J are TRDV1 and TRDJ1; tentative D call: TRDD3 (6 bases). Trimming removed 2 bases at V and 0 bases at J, with 25 bases between. Germline values: CDR1 TSWWSYY, CDR2 QGS. CDR3 length equals 20 residues. The chain's CDR3 is CALGEGDTTGRTAYTDKLIF. The CDR3 DNA reads as TGTGCTCTTGGGGAAGGTGATACGACGGGGCGTACGGCTTACACCGATAAACTCATCTTT.